Presented here are 11 T cell receptor beta chains from one specimen sequenced in a study of blood T cell repertoires in COVID-19. Libraries were prepared by immunoSEQ multiplex PCR; TCRdb keeps only in-frame clonotypes and omits some of them. The table shows roughly 180,000 clones, with 70% to 80% occurring only once. The sample comprised peripheral blood. These receptors originate from a woman between 50 and 59 years old with active or convalescent COVID-19.

V and J are TRBV5-6 and TRBJ2-3; 8 bases fit TRBD1. Trimming cost V 2 bases and J 0 bases; bases outside gene matches: 2. The CDR3 consists of 15 residues. Germline CDR1 SGHDT, CDR2 YYEEEE. CDR3 DNA sequence: TGTGCCAGCAGCTTCCAGGGGGCAAGCACAGATACGCAGTATTTT. It specifies CASSFQGASTDTQYF.

In this sample, this clone turned up a few times. This chain connects TRBV3-1 (or the pseudogene TRBV3-2) to TRBJ2-1; D remains ambiguous. V shed 3 bases and J shed 3 bases, with 6 bases lying between them. The CDR3 sequence is 13 residues long. Germline V gives CDR1 LGHDT, CDR2 YNNKEL (reference sequence). In DNA, the CDR3 is TGTGCCAGCAGCCATGTCGGCTACAATGAGCAGTTCTTC. Encoded protein: CASSHVGYNEQFF.

V usage is TRBV6-5 and J usage is TRBJ1-1, with 8 positions matching TRBD1. With 2 bases clipped from V and 10 bases from J, the junction kept 6 bases outside the gene matches. Germline values: CDR1 MNHEY, CDR2 SVGAGI. The CDR3 covers 13 residues. The CDR3 DNA follows: TGTGCCAGCAGTTACAACGGACAGGGTAGAGCTTTCTTT. Residues: CASSYNGQGRAFF.

V usage is TRBV11-2 and J usage is TRBJ2-1, with 7 nucleotides matching TRBD1. Germline lookup yields CDR1 SGHAT and CDR2 FQNNGV. After removal of 3 bases from V and 1 base from J, the junction contained 3 bases not matched to a gene. CDR3 length: 15 amino acids. The CDR3: CASSLTGFSYNEQFF. The CDR3 DNA reads as TGTGCCAGCAGCTTGACAGGGTTTTCCTACAATGAGCAGTTCTTC.

The V gene is TRBV28, the J gene TRBJ1-2, with 7 positions matching TRBD1. Germline loops: CDR1 MDHEN, CDR2 SYDVKM. V trimming: 2 bases; J trimming: 5 bases; junction bases outside the gene matches: 5. The length of the CDR3 is 14 residues. The CDR3 loop reads CASSLGGTAYGYTF. The CDR3 bases are TGTGCCAGCAGTTTAGGGGGGACAGCGTATGGCTACACCTTC.

This chain uses TRBV4-2 with TRBJ1-1; no firm D call. There are 15 residues in the CDR3. Germline V gene lookup returns CDR1 LGHNA and CDR2 YNFKEQ. V lost 4 bases and J lost 5, with 17 bases in between. CDR3: CASSLEGGGVTEAFF. For the CDR3, the DNA is TGTGCCAGCAGCCTCGAAGGAGGCGGGGTAACTGAAGCTTTCTTT.

The chain uses TRBV6-6 and TRBJ2-7; D remains ambiguous. Germline V lookup: CDR1 MNHNY, CDR2 SVGAGI (reference sequence). This CDR3 is 14 amino acids long. V was trimmed by 2 bases and J by 7 bases, leaving 15 bases between them. The CDR3 spells CASSYRSSVEEQYF. DNA for the CDR3: TGTGCCAGCAGTTACCGGTCCTCGGTTGAGGAGCAGTACTTC.

This chain joins TRBV3-1 (or the pseudogene TRBV3-2) and TRBJ2-7, with 10 bases that match TRBD2. The V segment lost 7 bases and the J segment 0 bases; nucleotides outside the gene matches: 15. Germline V gives CDR1 LGHDT, CDR2 YNNKEL (reference sequence). The CDR3 length is 18 residues. CDR3 residues: CASNPGPFTSGVSYEQYF. The CDR3 nucleotides are TGTGCCAGCAACCCAGGACCCTTTACTAGCGGGGTCTCCTACGAGCAGTACTTC.

The chain employs TRBV4-2 and TRBJ1-6; 7 nucleotides agree with TRBD1. There are 17 residues in the CDR3. The germline V gene encodes CDR1 LGHNA and CDR2 YNFKEQ. Germline trimming cut 4 bases from V and 7 bases from J; bases unmatched to any gene: 13. The CDR3 sequence: CASSPPRQGLKNSPLHF. In nucleotides, the CDR3 is TGTGCCAGCAGCCCCCCCAGACAGGGCCTAAAAAATTCACCCCTCCACTTT.

The chain couples TRBV27 to TRBJ2-4; TRBD2 agrees at 7 bases. This CDR3 spans 14 amino acids. V lost 7 bases, J lost 9 bases, and 12 bases stayed unmatched. Per the germline V gene, CDR1 is MNHEY and CDR2 is SMNVEV (reference sequence). As DNA, the CDR3 is TGTGCCAGCAAGAGCGGGGAGAGATGGGGCATTCAGTACTTC. Protein: CASKSGERWGIQYF.

V is TRBV11-3 and J is TRBJ2-3, with 9 positions matching TRBD1. V lost 5 bases and J lost 6; bases outside the gene matches: 9. Looked up from germline, CDR1 is SGHNT and CDR2 is YENEEA. The CDR3 is made up of 15 amino acids. In DNA, the CDR3 is TGTGCCAGCAGCGCGACAGGGGGGGGCGCGGATACGCAGTATTTT. It yields the protein CASSATGGGADTQYF.